This record concerns one T cell receptor (beta chain) sequence. The antigen remains unidentified. The study team obtained lesional scalp punch biopsies and peripheral blood from alopecia areata patients. PBMCs were stained for CD3, CD4 and CD8, and CD4+ and CD8+ T cells were sorted. These data originate in a study of CD8+ T cells in alopecia areata. The study's findings and limits: An increase in clonality over normal scalp was evident in lesional scalp, especially alopecia totalis/universalis. TCRs were shared less clearly across patients than in mice, possibly for HLA-related reasons.

As the sequencing template, cDNA was produced by extracting RNA and reverse transcribing it. Assay used: immunoSEQ multiplex PCR; TCRdb lists only in-frame clones, some missing. Among around 60,000 clones listed, roughly 47% were seen once. CDR1 and CDR2 from the germline V gene are PRHDT and FYEKMQ (reference sequence). V trimming: 5 bases; J trimming: 1 base; junction bases outside the gene matches: 6. This CDR3 spans 15 amino acids. Sequenced sample: NKG2D-low CD8+ T cells sorted from blood. The source is a human donor with alopecia areata. The chain joins TRBV13 to TRBJ1-1, with 8 bases matching TRBD1. CDR3 region: CASSAWTGRNTEAFF. The CDR3 DNA reads TGTGCCAGCAGCGCCTGGACAGGGAGGAACACTGAAGCTTTCTTT.